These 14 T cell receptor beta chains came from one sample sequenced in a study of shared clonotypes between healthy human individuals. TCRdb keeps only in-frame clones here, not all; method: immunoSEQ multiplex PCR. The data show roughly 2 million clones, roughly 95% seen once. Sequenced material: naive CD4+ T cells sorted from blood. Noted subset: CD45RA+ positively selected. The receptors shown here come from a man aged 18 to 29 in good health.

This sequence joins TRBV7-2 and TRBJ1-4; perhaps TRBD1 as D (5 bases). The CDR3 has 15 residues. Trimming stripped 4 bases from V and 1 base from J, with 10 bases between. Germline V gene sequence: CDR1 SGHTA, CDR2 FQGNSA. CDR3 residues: CASSSGGVTNEKLFF. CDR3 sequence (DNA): TGTGCCAGCAGCTCTGGGGGGGTAACTAATGAAAAACTGTTTTTT.

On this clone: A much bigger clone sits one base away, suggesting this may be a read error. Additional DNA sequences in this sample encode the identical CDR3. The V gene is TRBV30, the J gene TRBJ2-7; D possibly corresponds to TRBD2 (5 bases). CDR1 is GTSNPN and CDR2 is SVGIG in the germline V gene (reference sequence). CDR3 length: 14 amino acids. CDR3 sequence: CAWTELGTTYEQYF. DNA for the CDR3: TGTGCTTGGACCGAACTAGGTACGACCTACGAGCAGTACTTC.

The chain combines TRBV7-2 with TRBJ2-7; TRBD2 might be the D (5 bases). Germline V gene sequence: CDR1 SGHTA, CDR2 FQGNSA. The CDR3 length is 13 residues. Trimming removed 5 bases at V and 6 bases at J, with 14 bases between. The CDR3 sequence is CASSRNSGGEQYF. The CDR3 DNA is TGTGCCAGCAGCCGAAATTCTGGAGGCGAGCAGTACTTC.

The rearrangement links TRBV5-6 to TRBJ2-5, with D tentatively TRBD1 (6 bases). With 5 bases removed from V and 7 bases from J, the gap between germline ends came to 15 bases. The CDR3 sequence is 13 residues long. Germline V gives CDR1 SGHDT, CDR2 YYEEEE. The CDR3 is CASRDGQMGTQYF. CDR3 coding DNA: TGTGCCAGCAGGGATGGACAGATGGGGACCCAGTACTTC.

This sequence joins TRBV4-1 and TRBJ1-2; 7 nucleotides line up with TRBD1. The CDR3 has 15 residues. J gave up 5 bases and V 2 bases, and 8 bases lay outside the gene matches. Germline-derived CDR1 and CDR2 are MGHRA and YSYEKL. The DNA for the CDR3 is TGCGCCAGCAGCCAACCTGGACAGGAGGGGTATGGCTACACCTTC. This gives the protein CASSQPGQEGYGYTF.

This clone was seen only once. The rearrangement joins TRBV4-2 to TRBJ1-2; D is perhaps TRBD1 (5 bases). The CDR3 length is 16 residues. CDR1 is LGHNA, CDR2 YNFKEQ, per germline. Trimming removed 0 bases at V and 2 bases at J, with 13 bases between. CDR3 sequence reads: CASSQEEHPGNYGYTF. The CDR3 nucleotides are TGTGCCAGCAGCCAAGAGGAACACCCAGGGAACTATGGCTACACCTTC.

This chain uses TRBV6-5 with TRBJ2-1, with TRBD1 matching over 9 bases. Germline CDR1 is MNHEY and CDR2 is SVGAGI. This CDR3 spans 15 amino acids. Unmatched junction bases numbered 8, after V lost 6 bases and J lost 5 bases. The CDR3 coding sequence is TGTGCCAGCAGCCGATGGGGGACAGGGAACAATGAGCAGTTCTTC. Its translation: CASSRWGTGNNEQFF.

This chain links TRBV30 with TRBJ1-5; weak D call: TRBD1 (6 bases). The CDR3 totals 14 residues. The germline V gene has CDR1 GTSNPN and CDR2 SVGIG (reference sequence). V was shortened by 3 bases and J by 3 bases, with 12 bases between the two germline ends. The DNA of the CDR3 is TGTGCCTGGAGCACGGGGGCACTCAATCAGCCCCAGCATTTT. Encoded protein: CAWSTGALNQPQHF.

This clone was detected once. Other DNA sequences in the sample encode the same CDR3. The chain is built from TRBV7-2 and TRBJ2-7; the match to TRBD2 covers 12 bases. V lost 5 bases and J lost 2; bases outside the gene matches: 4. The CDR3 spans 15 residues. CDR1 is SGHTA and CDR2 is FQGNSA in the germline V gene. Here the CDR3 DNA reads TGTGCCAGCAGCATCACTAGCGGGGGGACCTACGAGCAGTACTTC. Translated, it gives CASSITSGGTYEQYF.

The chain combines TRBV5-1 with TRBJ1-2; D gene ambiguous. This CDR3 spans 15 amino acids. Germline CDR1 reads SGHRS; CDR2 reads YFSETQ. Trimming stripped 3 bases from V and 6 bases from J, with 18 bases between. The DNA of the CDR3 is TGCGCCAGCAGCTCGGGAGGACCCTCACCGAATGGCTACACCTTC. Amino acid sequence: CASSSGGPSPNGYTF.

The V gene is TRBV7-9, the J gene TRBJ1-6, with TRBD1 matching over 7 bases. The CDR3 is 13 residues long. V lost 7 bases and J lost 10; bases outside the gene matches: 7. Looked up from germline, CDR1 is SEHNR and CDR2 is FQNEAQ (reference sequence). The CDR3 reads CASTRGGYSPLHF. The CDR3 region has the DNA TGTGCCAGCACCAGGGGGGGGTACTCACCCCTCCACTTT.

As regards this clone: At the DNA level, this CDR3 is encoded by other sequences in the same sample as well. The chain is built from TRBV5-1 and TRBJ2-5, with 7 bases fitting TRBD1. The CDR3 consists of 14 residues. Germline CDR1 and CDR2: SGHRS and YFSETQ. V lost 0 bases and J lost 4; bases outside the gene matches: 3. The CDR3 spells CASSLDRGVETQYF. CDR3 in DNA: TGCGCCAGCAGCTTGGACAGGGGAGTAGAGACCCAGTACTTC.

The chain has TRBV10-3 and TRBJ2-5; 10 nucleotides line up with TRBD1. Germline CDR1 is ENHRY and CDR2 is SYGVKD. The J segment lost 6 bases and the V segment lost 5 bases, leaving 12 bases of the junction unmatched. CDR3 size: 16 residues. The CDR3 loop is CAISPAGQGNSKTQYF. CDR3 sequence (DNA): TGTGCCATCAGTCCGGCGGGACAGGGGAATTCGAAGACCCAGTACTTC.

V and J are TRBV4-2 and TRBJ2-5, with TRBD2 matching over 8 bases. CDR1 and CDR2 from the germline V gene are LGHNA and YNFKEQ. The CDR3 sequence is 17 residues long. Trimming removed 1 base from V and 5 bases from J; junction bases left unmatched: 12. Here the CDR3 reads CASSQGLAGSGSETQYF. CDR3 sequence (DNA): TGTGCCAGCAGCCAAGGGTTAGCGGGGAGCGGGTCGGAGACCCAGTACTTC.